This TCR beta chain originates from a study of CD8 T cells in Susac syndrome. The germline CDR1 and CDR2 sequences are KGHSH and LQKENI. This CDR3 is built from 18 residues. V lost 2 bases to trimming and J lost 7 bases; unmatched junction nucleotides: 17. Negative isolation was used for CD8+ and CD4+ T cells and FACS enrichment for TEMRA cells. Random hexamers were used to reverse transcribe the RNA input (about 0.45 to 1 ug). Using its own MiXCR run on the immunoSEQ multiplex PCR reads, TCRdb lists one record per CDR3 protein. The sample holds about 100,000 distinct CDR3 sequences; nearly 97% are singletons and the top ten take 0.3%.

The chain employs TRBV18 and TRBJ1-5, with 7 bases matching TRBD1. This receptor was taken from a human donor with Susac syndrome. Sequencing input: CD8+ T cells from PBMCs. This CDR3 is CASSPTSRDSRKGQPQHF. CDR3 sequence (DNA): TGTGCCAGCTCACCAACGTCCCGGGACAGTAGGAAAGGCCAGCCCCAGCATTTT. Drawing the rest from reference TRBV18 and TRBJ1-5, the complete variable domain is NAGVMQNPRHLVRRRGQEARLRCSPMKGHSHVYWYRQLPEEGLKFMVYLQKENIIDESGMPKERFSAEFPKEGPSILRIQQVVRGDSAAYFCASSPTSRDSRKGQPQHFGDGTRLSIL.